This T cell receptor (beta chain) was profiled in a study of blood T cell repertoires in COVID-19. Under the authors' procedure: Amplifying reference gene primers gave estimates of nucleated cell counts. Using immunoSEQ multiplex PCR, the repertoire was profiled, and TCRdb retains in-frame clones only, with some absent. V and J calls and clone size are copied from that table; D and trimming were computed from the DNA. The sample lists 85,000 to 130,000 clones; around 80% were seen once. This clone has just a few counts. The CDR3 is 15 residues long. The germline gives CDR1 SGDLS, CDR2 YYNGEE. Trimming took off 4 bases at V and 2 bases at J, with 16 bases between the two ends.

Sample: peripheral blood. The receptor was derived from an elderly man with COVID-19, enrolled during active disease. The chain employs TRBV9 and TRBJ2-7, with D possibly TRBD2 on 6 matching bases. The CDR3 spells CASSPPPGLTYEQYF. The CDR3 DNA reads TGTGCCAGCAGCCCTCCCCCGGGACTCACCTACGAGCAGTACTTC. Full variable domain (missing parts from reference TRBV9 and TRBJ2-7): DSGVTQTPKHLITATGQRVTLRCSPRSGDLSVYWYQQSLDQGLQFLIQYYNGEERAKGNILERFSAQQFPDLHSELNLSSLELGDSALYFCASSPPPGLTYEQYFGPGTRLTVT.